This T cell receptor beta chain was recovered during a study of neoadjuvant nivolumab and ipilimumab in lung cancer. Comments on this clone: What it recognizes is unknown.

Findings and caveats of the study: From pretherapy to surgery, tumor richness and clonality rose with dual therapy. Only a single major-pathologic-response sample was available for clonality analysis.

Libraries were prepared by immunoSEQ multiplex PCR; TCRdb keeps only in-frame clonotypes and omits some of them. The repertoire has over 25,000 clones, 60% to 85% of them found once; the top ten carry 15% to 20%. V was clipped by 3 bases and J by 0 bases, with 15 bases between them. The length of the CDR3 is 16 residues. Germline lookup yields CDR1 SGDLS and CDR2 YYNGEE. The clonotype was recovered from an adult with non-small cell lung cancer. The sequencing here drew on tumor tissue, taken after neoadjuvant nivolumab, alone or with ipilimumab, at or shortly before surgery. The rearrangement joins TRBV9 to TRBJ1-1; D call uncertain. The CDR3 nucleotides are TGTGCCAGCAGCGCTCAAGTCAGTACTCTGAACACTGAAGCTTTCTTT. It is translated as CASSAQVSTLNTEAFF.